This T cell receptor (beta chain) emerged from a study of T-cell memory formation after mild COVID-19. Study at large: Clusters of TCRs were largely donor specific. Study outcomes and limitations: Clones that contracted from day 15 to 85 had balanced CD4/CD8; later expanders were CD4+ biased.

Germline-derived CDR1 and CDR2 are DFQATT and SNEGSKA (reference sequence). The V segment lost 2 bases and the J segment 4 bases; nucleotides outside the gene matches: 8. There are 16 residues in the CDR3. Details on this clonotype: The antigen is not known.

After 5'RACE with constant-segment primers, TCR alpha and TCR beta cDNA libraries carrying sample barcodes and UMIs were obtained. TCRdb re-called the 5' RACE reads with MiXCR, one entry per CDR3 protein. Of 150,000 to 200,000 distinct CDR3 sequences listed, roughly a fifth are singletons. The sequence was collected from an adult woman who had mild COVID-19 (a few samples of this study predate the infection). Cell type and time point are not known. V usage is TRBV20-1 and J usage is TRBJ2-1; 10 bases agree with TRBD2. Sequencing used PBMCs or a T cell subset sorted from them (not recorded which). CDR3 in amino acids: CSARSASGSEYNEQFF. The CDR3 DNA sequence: TGCAGTGCTAGATCCGCTAGCGGGAGTGAGTACAATGAGCAGTTCTTC.